This T cell receptor beta chain came from a study of blood T cell repertoires in COVID-19. The CDR3 has 16 amino acids. Germline CDR1 and CDR2: MNHNS and SASEGT. With V trimmed by 4 bases and J by 4 bases, 6 bases remained unmatched. Generated by immunoSEQ multiplex PCR, the TCRdb table keeps only in-frame clones and is missing some. Of some 150,000 clones in the sample, 77% were seen once. Material: peripheral blood. The sequence derives from a woman between 45 and 65 years old with active or convalescent COVID-19. This rearrangement joins TRBV6-1 to TRBJ2-7, with 14 positions matching TRBD2. CDR3 nucleotide sequence: TGTGCCAGCAGTGGGACTAGCGGGAGGTCTCTTTACGAGCAGTACTTC. Encoded protein: CASSGTSGRSLYEQYF.